The 24 T cell receptor beta chains below come from one sample, sequenced in a study of T cell responses to AZD1222 COVID-19 vaccine. The data were produced by immunoSEQ multiplex PCR, yet TCRdb's version contains in-frame clones alone and is incomplete. The sample lists roughly 120,000 clones, more than 75% occurring once. Source: peripheral blood, taken on day 0 of AZD1222 vaccination. Source of these receptors: an adult in good health.

This clone was seen just once. The rearrangement joins TRBV6-6 to TRBJ1-3; no clear D gene. This CDR3 contains 14 residues. Between the trimmed V and J ends, which lost 0 bases and 0 bases, there was a span of 3 bases. Germline-derived CDR1 and CDR2 are MNHNY and SVGAGI (reference sequence). CDR3 amino acids: CASSYSSSGNTIYF. CDR3 sequence (DNA): TGTGCCAGCAGTTACTCATCCTCTGGAAACACCATATATTTT.

This chain uses TRBV6-5 with TRBJ1-1; 7 bases are a match to TRBD1. Trimming removed 6 bases from V and 1 base from J; junction bases left unmatched: 5. Germline values: CDR1 MNHEY, CDR2 SVGAGI. This CDR3 contains 14 residues. The CDR3 is CASSSHRGNTEAFF. Written as DNA, the CDR3 is TGTGCCAGCAGCTCTCACAGGGGGAACACTGAAGCTTTCTTT.

This chain links TRBV28 with TRBJ2-1; D gene uncertain. Germline-derived CDR1 and CDR2 are MDHEN and SYDVKM. Trimming left V 9 bases short and J 10 bases short, with 10 bases between. The CDR3 is 10 amino acids. DNA of the CDR3: TGTGCCAGGCTCTATGACGAGCAGTTCTTC. The encoded protein is CARLYDEQFF. Together with reference TRBV28 and TRBJ2-1, the CDR3 gives the full variable domain: DVKVTQSSRYLVKRTGEKVFLECVQDMDHENMFWYRQDPGLGLRLIYFSYDVKMKEKGDIPEGYSVSREKKERFSLILESASTNQTSMYLCARLYDEQFFGPGTRLTVL.

There are a few counts of this clone. The rearrangement links TRBV29-1 to TRBJ1-1; D possibly corresponds to TRBD1 (5 bases). The CDR3 is made up of 13 amino acids. The germline V and J ends were trimmed by 4 bases and 2 bases, with 11 bases remaining between them. Germline lookup yields CDR1 SQVTM and CDR2 ANQGSEA. The DNA for the CDR3 is TGCAGCGTTGGGGGGGTCCGCAACACTGAAGCTTTCTTT. The encoded protein is CSVGGVRNTEAFF.

As to this clone: The CDR3 carries no conserved terminal phenylalanine or tryptophan, so it likely arises from a read error. Because the CDR3's place on the DNA is in doubt, the DNA is left out and the CDR3 is given as listed by TCRdb. The J gene is TRBJ1-1, the V gene TRBV19; TRBD1 is taken as the D call from the table, unchecked against the DNA. Germline CDR1 and CDR2: LNHDA and SQIVND (reference sequence). The CDR3 spans 8 residues, counting both ends. The CDR3: CASSPGHP.

J is TRBJ1-2 and V is TRBV18; the D is unclear. V gave up 0 bases and J gave up 4 bases, with 12 bases separating them. This CDR3 has 15 amino acids. Germline V lookup: CDR1 KGHSH, CDR2 LQKENI. DNA of the CDR3: TGTGCCAGCTCACCACCGACCGGGTTCGGCTATGGCTACACCTTC. Translated: CASSPPTGFGYGYTF.

V and J are TRBV9 and TRBJ2-1; tentative D call: TRBD1 (6 bases). The CDR3 is made up of 17 amino acids. V was shortened by 3 bases and J by 0 bases, with 16 bases between the two germline ends. Per the germline V gene, CDR1 is SGDLS and CDR2 is YYNGEE. In DNA form, the CDR3 reads TGTGCCAGCAGCGGAGTGGTCGGACAGACCTCCTACAATGAGCAGTTCTTC. Translated: CASSGVVGQTSYNEQFF.

The rearrangement joins TRBV10-3 to TRBJ1-6, with 9 positions matching TRBD1. The length of the CDR3 is 14 residues. V trimming: 4 bases; J trimming: 7 bases; junction bases outside the gene matches: 2. The V gene's germline CDR1 is ENHRY and CDR2 SYGVKD. The CDR3 DNA sequence: TGTGCCATCAGTGTACAGGGGGCAAATTCACCCCTCCACTTT. Translating gives CAISVQGANSPLHF.

The chain carries TRBV27 and TRBJ2-1; 9 positions agree with TRBD1. The germline V gene has CDR1 MNHEY and CDR2 SMNVEV (reference sequence). This CDR3 contains 13 residues. The junction had 7 bases not matched to a gene; V was cut back by 6 bases and J by 10 bases. The CDR3 is CASRKQGAQEQFF. Here the CDR3 DNA reads TGTGCCAGCAGGAAACAGGGGGCGCAGGAGCAGTTCTTC.

This sequence joins TRBV27 and TRBJ1-1; D is uncertain. The CDR3 is made up of 15 amino acids. V was trimmed by 3 bases and J by 4 bases, leaving 15 bases between them. Germline V gene lookup returns CDR1 MNHEY and CDR2 SMNVEV (reference sequence). In DNA form, the CDR3 reads TGTGCCAGCAGTTTGGTCTCTTCTGGGTCCACTGAAGCTTTCTTT. Its protein is CASSLVSSGSTEAFF.

With regard to this clone: A junction end diverges from the germline sequence, so it may reflect a read error. This chain uses TRBV15 with TRBJ1-2, with D unclear. Germline-derived CDR1 and CDR2 are LNHNV and YYDKDF (reference sequence). The CDR3 is made up of 12 amino acids. CDR3 nucleotide sequence: TGTGCCACCAGCGATTTAAGTAGCGGCTACACCTTT. Protein: CATSDLSSGYTF.

This clone was recorded a few times. This rearrangement joins TRBV2 to TRBJ1-4; TRBD1 is a possible D gene (6 bases). Germline CDR1 and CDR2: SNHLY and FYNNEI. The V end lost 6 bases, the J end lost 3 bases, and 14 bases lay between the germline ends. The CDR3 sequence is 15 residues long. CDR3 DNA: TGTGCCAGCAGCGCAGACAGGCCGGCTAATGAAAAACTGTTTTTT. Residues: CASSADRPANEKLFF.

The chain recombines TRBV6-5 with TRBJ2-1; 7 bases align to TRBD2. J lost 5 bases, V lost 8 bases, and 6 bases had no gene match. The CDR3 spans 13 residues. Germline-derived CDR1 and CDR2 are MNHEY and SVGAGI. CDR3 sequence: CASPLAANNEQFF. The CDR3 nucleotides are TGTGCCAGCCCGCTAGCGGCAAACAATGAGCAGTTCTTC.

V usage is TRBV3-1 (or the pseudogene TRBV3-2) and J usage is TRBJ1-1; unclear D gene. CDR3 size: 14 residues. Trimming took 4 bases from V and 5 from J, leaving 14 bases between them. Per germline, CDR1 LGHDT and CDR2 YNNKEL (reference sequence). DNA for the CDR3: TGTGCCAGCAGCCGAAGCCAATTCATTACTGAAGCTTTCTTT. Residues: CASSRSQFITEAFF.

The genes are TRBV6-1 and TRBJ1-4; D gene unclear. With 1 base removed from V and 4 bases from J, the gap between germline ends came to 13 bases. CDR3 length: 16 residues. Germline V gives CDR1 MNHNS, CDR2 SASEGT. The CDR3 is CASSEVTSQINEKLFF. CDR3 bases: TGTGCCAGCAGTGAAGTGACCAGCCAAATTAATGAAAAACTGTTTTTT.

This rearrangement joins TRBV5-1 to TRBJ1-2, with D possibly TRBD1 on 5 matching bases. Germline assignment: CDR1 SGHRS and CDR2 YFSETQ. Trimming left V 3 bases short and J 9 bases short, with 12 bases between. The length of the CDR3 is 12 residues. The CDR3 is CASSSLDSSYTF. The CDR3 DNA sequence: TGCGCCAGCAGCTCCTTAGACAGTAGCTACACCTTC.

The chain has TRBV19 and TRBJ1-1, with D maybe TRBD1 (5 bases). The V end lost 1 base, the J end lost 4 bases, and 10 bases lay between the germline ends. Germline V CDR1 and CDR2: LNHDA, SQIVND (reference sequence). The CDR3 totals 14 residues. The CDR3 reads CASSIGGGGTEAFF. In DNA, the CDR3 is TGTGCCAGTAGTATAGGGGGTGGGGGCACTGAAGCTTTCTTT. The variable domain in full, completed from reference TRBV19 and TRBJ1-1, reads DGGITQSPKYLFRKEGQNVTLSCEQNLNHDAMYWYRQDPGQGLRLIYYSQIVNDFQKGDIAEGYSVSREKKESFPLTVTSAQKNPTAFYLCASSIGGGGTEAFFGQGTRLTVV.

This clone was seen only once. The junction differs from germline at one of its ends, possibly a read error. The chain has TRBV2 and TRBJ2-7, with 8 positions matching TRBD1. The CDR3 has 13 amino acids. The V gene's germline CDR1 is SNHLY and CDR2 FYNNEI. The chain's CDR3 is CASREDRGREQYF. In nucleotides, the CDR3 is TGTGCCAGCAGGGAAGACAGGGGTCGGGAGCAGTACTTC.

CDR3 bases: TGTGCCAGCAGCTTGGAAGGGACAGGTAGCTACGAGCAGTACTTC. It encodes CASSLEGTGSYEQYF. This rearrangement joins TRBV5-4 to TRBJ2-7; 8 nucleotides align to TRBD1. The CDR3 is 15 amino acids. V lost 0 bases and J lost 3; bases outside the gene matches: 5. The V gene's germline CDR1 is SGHNT and CDR2 YYREEE (reference sequence).

The chain carries TRBV28 and TRBJ1-2; unclear D gene. The CDR3 is 15 amino acids. V was pared by 0 bases and J by 8 bases, with 16 bases between. Germline CDR1 MDHEN, CDR2 SYDVKM. CDR3 DNA: TGTGCCAGCAGTTTATGGTCCCAGGCGGGCGGAGGCTACACCTTC. Protein: CASSLWSQAGGGYTF.

This sequence joins TRBV27 and TRBJ1-2, with unresolved D. Trimming left V 2 bases short and J 5 bases short, with 12 bases between. Germline V gene lookup returns CDR1 MNHEY and CDR2 SMNVEV (reference sequence). This CDR3 comprises 14 residues. The CDR3 DNA is TGTGCCAGCAGTTTAAGTACGAACCTATATGGCTACACCTTC. Protein: CASSLSTNLYGYTF.

The chain has TRBV6-2 or TRBV6-3 and TRBJ1-5; no clear D gene. Germline CDR1 is MNHEY and CDR2 is SVGEGT. V dropped 4 bases and J dropped 9 bases, with 16 bases sitting between them. The CDR3 is 14 residues long. The CDR3 loop is CASSSTARDRPQHF. In DNA, the CDR3 is TGTGCCAGCAGTTCGACGGCGAGGGATCGGCCCCAGCATTTT.

This clone was counted between two and nine times. This chain links TRBV28 with TRBJ1-5, with D tentatively TRBD1 (6 bases). The CDR3 is 14 amino acids. Trimming left V 4 bases short and J 3 bases short, with 10 bases between. Per the germline V gene, CDR1 is MDHEN and CDR2 is SYDVKM. The CDR3 DNA is TGTGCCAGCAGTTCAGGGGATCTCAATCAGCCCCAGCATTTT. This encodes CASSSGDLNQPQHF.

The V and J genes are TRBV7-9 and TRBJ1-6; D gene ambiguous. Trimming pared 5 bases from V and 7 bases from J, leaving 6 bases between. The CDR3 loop spans 12 amino acids. Germline loops: CDR1 SEHNR, CDR2 FQNEAQ (reference sequence). CDR3 region: CASSDENSPLHF. In DNA form, the CDR3 reads TGTGCCAGCAGCGATGAAAATTCACCCCTCCACTTT.